Many counts were recorded for the clone carrying this TCR beta chain. The sample belongs to a study of T cells in Graves' hyperthyroidism and ophthalmopathy. Blood was obtained at the first hyperthyroidism diagnosis, which preceded any ophthalmopathy symptoms. Researchers took RNA transcripts and amplified the TCR beta CDR3 regions from them. HTBI primers were the set used in a first-round RT-PCR of the TCR CDR3. TCRdb recomputed calls from the multiplex PCR reads with MiXCR, one row per CDR3 protein. The sample shows some 150,000 distinct CDR3 sequences, roughly a fifth of them seen only once. Between the trimmed V and J ends, which lost 1 base and 10 bases, there was a span of 8 bases. The V gene's germline CDR1 is LGHDT and CDR2 YNNKEL (reference sequence). CDR3 size: 12 residues.

The V gene is TRBV3-1, the J gene TRBJ2-1; D uncertain. This TCR came from a woman aged 45-60 years with Graves' hyperthyroidism that later progressed to Graves' ophthalmopathy. Sequenced input: blood. The chain's CDR3 is CASSQVPGEQFF. CDR3 in DNA: TGTGCCAGCAGCCAAGTACCGGGCGAGCAGTTCTTC.